The sequence of this T cell receptor (beta chain) was determined in a study of blood T cells in healthy people across ages. Findings and caveats of the study: It was not possible, with unsorted PBMCs, to conclusively compare naive and antigen-experienced cells.

Per the germline V gene, CDR1 is LNHNV and CDR2 is YYDKDF (reference sequence). Trimming took off 2 bases at V and 4 bases at J, with 12 bases between the two ends. CDR3 length: 14 amino acids. About this clonotype itself: The antigen remains unidentified.

A sample-barcoded 5' primer and a J-beta primer mix were used in a second PCR of about 7 to 11 cycles. TCRdb analysed the 5' RACE reads with MiXCR anew, one entry per CDR3 protein. This table has roughly 1,100,000 distinct CDR3 sequences, 20% to 25% appearing once. The data also belong to a second study, concerning T cells of mothers and their children. That source notes: Study donors consisted of three healthy Caucasian mothers and their six children. Using the M1S primer, the second PCR added sample barcodes along with 2-4 random nucleotides. There was no detection of any persistent microchimeric T cell clones.

The sequenced sample was blood. The V and J genes are TRBV15 and TRBJ2-7, with D maybe TRBD1 (5 bases). This clonotype originated in a girl aged 2 to 9 in good health. The CDR3 nucleotides read TGTGCCACCAGCAGAAACCTCAGGGATTACGAGCAGTACTTC. Translating it yields CATSRNLRDYEQYF.